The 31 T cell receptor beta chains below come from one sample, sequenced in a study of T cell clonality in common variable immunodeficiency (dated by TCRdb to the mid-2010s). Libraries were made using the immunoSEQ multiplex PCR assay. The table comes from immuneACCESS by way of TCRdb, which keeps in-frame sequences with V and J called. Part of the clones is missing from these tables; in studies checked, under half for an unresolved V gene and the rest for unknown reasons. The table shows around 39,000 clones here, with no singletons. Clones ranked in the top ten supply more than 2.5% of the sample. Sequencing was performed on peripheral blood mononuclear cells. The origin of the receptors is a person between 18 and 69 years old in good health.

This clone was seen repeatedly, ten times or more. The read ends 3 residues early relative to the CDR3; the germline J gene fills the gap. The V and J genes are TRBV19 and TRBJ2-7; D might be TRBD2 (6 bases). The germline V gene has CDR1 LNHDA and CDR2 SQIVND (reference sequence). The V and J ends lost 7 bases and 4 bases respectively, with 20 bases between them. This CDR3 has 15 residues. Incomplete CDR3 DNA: TGTGCCAGTACCCCGGTGTTCGGGGGAAAGTACGAG. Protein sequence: CASTPVFGGKYE. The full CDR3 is CASTPVFGGKYEQYF.

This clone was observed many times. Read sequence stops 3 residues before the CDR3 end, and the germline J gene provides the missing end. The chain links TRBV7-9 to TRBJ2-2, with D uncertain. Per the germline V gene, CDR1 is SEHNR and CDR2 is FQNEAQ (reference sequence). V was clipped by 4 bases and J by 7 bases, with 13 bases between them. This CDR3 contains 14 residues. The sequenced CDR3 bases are TGTGCCAGCAGCTCCCTGTACGCAGGCGGGGAG. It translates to CASSSLYAGGE. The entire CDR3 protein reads CASSSLYAGGELFF.

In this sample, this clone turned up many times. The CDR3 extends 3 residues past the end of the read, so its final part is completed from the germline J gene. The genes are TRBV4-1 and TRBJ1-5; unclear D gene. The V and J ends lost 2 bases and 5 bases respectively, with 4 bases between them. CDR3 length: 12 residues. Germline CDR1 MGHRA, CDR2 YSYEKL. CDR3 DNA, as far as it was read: TGCGCCAGCAGCCAACCTTATCAGCCC. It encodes CASSQPYQP. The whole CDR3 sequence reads CASSQPYQPQHF.

The CDR3 is CASSPEFGSYEQYF. The CDR3 DNA, read in part, is TGTGCCAGCAGCCCCGAGTTCGGTTCCTACGAG. The chain couples TRBV11-2 to TRBJ2-7, with no clear D. The read is 3 residues too short to cover the CDR3 end, so that end is filled in from the germline J gene. V lost 5 bases, J lost 1 base, and 12 bases lay in between. CDR1 and CDR2 (germline): SGHAT, FQNNGV. This CDR3 spans 14 amino acids.

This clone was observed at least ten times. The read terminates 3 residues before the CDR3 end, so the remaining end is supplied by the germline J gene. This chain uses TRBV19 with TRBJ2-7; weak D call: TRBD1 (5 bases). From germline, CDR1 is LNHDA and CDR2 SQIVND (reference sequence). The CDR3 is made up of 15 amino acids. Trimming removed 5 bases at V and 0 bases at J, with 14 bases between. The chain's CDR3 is CASSVGHSFSYEQYF. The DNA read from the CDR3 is TGTGCCAGTAGTGTCGGACACTCCTTCTCCTACGAG. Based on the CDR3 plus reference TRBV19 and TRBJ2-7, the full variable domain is DGGITQSPKYLFRKEGQNVTLSCEQNLNHDAMYWYRQDPGQGLRLIYYSQIVNDFQKGDIAEGYSVSREKKESFPLTVTSAQKNPTAFYLCASSVGHSFSYEQYFGPGTRLTVT.

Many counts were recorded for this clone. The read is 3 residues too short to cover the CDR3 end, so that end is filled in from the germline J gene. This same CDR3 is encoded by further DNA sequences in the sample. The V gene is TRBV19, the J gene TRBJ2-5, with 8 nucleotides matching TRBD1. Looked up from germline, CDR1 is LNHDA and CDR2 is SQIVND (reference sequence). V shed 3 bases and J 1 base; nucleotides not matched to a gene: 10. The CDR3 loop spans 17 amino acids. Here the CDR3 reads CASSMVGGQGPQETQYF. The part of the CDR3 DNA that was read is TGTGCCAGTAGTATGGTCGGCGGACAGGGACCCCAAGAGACC.

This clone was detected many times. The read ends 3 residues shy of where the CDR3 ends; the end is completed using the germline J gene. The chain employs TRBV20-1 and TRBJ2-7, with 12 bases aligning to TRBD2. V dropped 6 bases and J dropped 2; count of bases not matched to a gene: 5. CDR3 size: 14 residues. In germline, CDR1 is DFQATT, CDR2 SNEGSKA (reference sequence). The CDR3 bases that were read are TGCAGTGCCAGGACTAGCGGGAAGACCTACGAG. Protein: CSARTSGKTYE. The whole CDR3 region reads CSARTSGKTYEQYF.

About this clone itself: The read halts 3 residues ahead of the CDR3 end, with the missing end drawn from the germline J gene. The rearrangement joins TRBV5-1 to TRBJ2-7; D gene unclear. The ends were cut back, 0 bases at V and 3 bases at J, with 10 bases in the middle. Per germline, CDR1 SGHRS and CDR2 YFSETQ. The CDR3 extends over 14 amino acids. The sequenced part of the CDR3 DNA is TGCGCCAGCAGCTTGGCCACAGCAAGCTACGAG. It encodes CASSLATASYE. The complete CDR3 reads CASSLATASYEQYF.

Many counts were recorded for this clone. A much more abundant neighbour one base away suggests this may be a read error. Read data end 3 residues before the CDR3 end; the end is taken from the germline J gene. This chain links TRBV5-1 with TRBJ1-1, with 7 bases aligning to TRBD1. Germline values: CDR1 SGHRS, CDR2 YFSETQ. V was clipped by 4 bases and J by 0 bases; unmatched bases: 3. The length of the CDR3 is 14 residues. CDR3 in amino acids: CASSPGTVNTEAFF. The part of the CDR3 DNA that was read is TGCGCCAGCAGCCCCGGGACAGTGAACACTGAA.

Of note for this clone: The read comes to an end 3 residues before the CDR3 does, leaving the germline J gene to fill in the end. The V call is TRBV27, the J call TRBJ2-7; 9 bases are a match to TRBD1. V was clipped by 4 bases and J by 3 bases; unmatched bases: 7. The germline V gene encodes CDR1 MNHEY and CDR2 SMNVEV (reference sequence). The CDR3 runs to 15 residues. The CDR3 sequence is CASSSPGQGIYEQYF. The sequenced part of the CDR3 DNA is TGTGCCAGCAGTTCCCCGGGACAGGGTATCTACGAG.

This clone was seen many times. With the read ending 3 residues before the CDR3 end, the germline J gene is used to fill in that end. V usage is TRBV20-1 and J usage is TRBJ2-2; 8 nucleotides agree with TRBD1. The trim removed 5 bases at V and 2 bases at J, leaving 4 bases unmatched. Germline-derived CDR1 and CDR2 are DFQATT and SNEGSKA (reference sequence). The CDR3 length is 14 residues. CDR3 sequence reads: CSASRGRNTGELFF. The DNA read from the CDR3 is TGCAGTGCTTCCAGGGGGCGAAACACCGGGGAG.

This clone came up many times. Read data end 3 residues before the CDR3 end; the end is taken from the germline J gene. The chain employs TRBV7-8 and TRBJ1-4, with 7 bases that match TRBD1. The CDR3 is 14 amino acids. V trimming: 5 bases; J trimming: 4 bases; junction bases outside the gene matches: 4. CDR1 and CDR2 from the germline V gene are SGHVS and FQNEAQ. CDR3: CASSLQGNNEKLFF. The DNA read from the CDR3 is TGTGCCAGCAGCCTACAGGGGAATAATGAAAAA.

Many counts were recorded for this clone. The CDR3 here is CASSLEAESSYEQYF. CDR3 DNA (partial): TGTGCCAGCAGCTTAGAGGCAGAGAGCTCCTACGAG. The chain couples TRBV7-6 to TRBJ2-7; D ambiguous. Read data end 3 residues before the CDR3 end; the end is taken from the germline J gene. Per germline, CDR1 SGHVS and CDR2 FNYEAQ. The CDR3 has 15 residues. Trimming pared 1 base from V and 0 bases from J, leaving 10 bases between.

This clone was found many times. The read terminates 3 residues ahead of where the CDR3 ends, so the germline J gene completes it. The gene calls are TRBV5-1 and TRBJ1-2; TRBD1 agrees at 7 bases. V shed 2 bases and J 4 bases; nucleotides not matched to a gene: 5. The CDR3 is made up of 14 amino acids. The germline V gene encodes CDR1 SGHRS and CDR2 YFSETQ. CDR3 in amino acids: CASSFDREGYGYTF. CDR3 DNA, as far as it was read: TGCGCCAGCAGCTTTGACAGGGAGGGCTATGGC.

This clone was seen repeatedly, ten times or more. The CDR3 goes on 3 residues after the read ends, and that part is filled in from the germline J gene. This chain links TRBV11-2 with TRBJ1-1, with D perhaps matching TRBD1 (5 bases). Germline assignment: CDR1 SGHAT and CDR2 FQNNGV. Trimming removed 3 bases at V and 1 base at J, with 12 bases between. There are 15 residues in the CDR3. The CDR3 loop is CASSFGVRANTEAFF. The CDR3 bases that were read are TGTGCCAGCAGCTTTGGGGTCAGGGCGAACACTGAA.

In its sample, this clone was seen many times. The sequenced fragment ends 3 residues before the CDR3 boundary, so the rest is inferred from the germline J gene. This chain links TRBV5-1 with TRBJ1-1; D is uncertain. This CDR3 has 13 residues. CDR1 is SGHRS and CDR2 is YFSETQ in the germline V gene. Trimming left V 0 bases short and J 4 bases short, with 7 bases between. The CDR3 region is CASSLDGFTEAFF. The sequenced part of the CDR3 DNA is TGCGCCAGCAGCTTGGACGGGTTCACTGAA. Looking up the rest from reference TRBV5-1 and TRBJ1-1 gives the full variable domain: KAGVTQTPRYLIKTRGQQVTLSCSPISGHRSVSWYQQTPGQGLQFLFEYFSETQRNKGNFPGRFSGRQFSNSRSEMNVSTLELGDSALYLCASSLDGFTEAFFGQGTRLTVV.

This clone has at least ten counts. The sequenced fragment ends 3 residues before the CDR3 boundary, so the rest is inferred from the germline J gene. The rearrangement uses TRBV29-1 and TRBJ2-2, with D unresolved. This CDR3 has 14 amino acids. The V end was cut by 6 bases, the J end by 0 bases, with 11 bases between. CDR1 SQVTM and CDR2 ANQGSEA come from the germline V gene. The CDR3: CSVRKGANTGELFF. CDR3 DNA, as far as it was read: TGCAGCGTCCGAAAGGGCGCGAACACCGGGGAG.

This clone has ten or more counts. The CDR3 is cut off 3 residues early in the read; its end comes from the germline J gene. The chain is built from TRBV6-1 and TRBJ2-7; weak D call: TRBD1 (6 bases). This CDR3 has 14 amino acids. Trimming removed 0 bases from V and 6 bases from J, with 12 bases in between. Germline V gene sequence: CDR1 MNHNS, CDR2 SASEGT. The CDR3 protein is CASSEAFTGSEQYF. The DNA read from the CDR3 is TGTGCCAGCAGTGAAGCGTTTACAGGGTCCGAG.

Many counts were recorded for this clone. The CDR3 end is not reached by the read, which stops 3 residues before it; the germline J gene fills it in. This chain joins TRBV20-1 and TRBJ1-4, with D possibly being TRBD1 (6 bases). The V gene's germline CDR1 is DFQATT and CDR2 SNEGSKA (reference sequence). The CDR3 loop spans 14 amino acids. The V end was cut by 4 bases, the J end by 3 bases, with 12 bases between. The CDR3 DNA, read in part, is TGCAGTGCTATGGGGGGGGCTGCTAATGAAAAA. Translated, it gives CSAMGGAANEK. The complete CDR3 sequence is CSAMGGAANEKLFF.

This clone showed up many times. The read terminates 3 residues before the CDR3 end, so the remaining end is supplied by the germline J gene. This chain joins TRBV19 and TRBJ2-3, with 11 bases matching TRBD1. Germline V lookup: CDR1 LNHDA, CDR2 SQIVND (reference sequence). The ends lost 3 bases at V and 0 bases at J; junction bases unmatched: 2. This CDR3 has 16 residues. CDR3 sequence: CASSMGTGGSTDTQYF. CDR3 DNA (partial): TGTGCCAGTAGTATGGGGACAGGGGGGAGCACAGATACG.

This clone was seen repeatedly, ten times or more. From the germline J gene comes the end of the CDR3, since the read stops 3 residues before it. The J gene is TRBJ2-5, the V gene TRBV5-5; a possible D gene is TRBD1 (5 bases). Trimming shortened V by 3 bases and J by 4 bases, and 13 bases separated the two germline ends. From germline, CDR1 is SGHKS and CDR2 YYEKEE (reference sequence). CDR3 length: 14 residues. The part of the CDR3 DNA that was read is TGTGCCAGCAGCTCCAGTCAGGGAAGAGAGACC. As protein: CASSSSQGRET. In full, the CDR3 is CASSSSQGRETQYF.

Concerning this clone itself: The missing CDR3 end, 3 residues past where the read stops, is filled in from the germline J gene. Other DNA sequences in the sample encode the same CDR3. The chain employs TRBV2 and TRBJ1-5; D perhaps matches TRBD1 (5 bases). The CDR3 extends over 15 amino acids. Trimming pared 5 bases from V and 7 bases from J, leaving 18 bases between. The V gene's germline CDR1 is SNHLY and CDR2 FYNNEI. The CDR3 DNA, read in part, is TGTGCCAGCAGTCCCGGGACGGGGGGTTTCCAGCCC. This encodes CASSPGTGGFQP. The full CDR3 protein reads CASSPGTGGFQPQHF.

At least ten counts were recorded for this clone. The sequenced CDR3 bases are TGCGCCAGCAGCTTTACGGCGGCCTACGAG. This translates into CASSFTAAYE. The complete CDR3 reads CASSFTAAYEQYF. The chain joins TRBV5-1 to TRBJ2-7, with D uncertain. The read ends 3 residues early relative to the CDR3; the germline J gene fills the gap. In germline, CDR1 is SGHRS, CDR2 YFSETQ. The CDR3 totals 13 residues. The ends were cut back, 2 bases at V and 2 bases at J, with 8 bases in the middle.

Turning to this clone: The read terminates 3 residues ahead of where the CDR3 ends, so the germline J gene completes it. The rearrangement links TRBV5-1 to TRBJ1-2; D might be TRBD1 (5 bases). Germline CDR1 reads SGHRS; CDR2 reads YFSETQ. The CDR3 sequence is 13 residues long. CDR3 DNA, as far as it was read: TGCGCCAGCAGCGTGGACGGCGACAGCGGC. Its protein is CASSVDGDSG. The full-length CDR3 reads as CASSVDGDSGYTF.

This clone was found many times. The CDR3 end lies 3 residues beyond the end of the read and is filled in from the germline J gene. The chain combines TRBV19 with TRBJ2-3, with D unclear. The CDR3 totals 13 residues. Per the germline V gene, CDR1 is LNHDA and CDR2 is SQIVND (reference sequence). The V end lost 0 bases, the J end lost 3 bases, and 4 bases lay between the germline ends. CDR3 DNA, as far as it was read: TGTGCCAGTAGTATAGATCTTACAGATACG. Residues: CASSIDLTDT. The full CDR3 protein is CASSIDLTDTQYF.

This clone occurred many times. CDR3 DNA (partial): TGTGCCAGCAGTGAAGGAGGGACAGGGAACTACGAG. The encoded protein is CASSEGGTGNYE. The entire CDR3 protein is CASSEGGTGNYEQYF. This rearrangement joins TRBV6-1 to TRBJ2-7; 9 positions match TRBD1. The CDR3 end is not reached by the read, which stops 3 residues before it; the germline J gene fills it in. Germline V lookup: CDR1 MNHNS, CDR2 SASEGT. V trimming: 1 base; J trimming: 3 bases; junction bases outside the gene matches: 4. The CDR3 runs to 15 residues.

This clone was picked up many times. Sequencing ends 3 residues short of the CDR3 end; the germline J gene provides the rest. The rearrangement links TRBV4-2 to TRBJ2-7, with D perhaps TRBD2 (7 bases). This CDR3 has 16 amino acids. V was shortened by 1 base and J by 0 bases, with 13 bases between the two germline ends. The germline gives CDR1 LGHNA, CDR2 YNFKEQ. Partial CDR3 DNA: TGTGCCAGCAGCCAAGGAGCGGGGACACCCTCCTACGAG. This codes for CASSQGAGTPSYE. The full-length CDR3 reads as CASSQGAGTPSYEQYF.

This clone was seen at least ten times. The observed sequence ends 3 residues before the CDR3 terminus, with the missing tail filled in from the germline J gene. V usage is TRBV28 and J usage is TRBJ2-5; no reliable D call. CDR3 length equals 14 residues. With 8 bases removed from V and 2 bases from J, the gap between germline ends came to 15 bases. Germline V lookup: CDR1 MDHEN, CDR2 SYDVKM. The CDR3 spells CASLSARFQETQYF. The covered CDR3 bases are TGTGCCAGCCTTTCAGCGCGATTTCAAGAGACC.

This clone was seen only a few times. CDR3 sequence: CSPLTGSSYEQYF. The covered CDR3 bases are TGCAGTCCATTAACAGGGAGCTCCTACGAG. The chain is built from TRBV20-1 and TRBJ2-7, with D perhaps matching TRBD1 (6 bases). The CDR3 goes on 3 residues after the read ends, and that part is filled in from the germline J gene. V dropped 8 bases and J dropped 0 bases, with 14 bases sitting between them. The CDR3 contains 13 residues. The germline V gene encodes CDR1 DFQATT and CDR2 SNEGSKA (reference sequence).

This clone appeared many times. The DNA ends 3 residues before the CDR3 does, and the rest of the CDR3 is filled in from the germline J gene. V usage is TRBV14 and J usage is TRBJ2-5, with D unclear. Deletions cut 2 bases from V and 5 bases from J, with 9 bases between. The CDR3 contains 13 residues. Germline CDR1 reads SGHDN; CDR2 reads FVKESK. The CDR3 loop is CASSQLGWETQYF. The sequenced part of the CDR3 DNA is TGTGCCAGCAGCCAACTAGGATGGGAGACC.

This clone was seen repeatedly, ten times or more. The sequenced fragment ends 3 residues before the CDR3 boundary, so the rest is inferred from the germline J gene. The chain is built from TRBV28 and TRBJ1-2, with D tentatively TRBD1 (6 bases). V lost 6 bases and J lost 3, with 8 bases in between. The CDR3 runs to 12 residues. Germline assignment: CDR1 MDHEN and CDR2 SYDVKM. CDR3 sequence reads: CASRTGYYGYTF. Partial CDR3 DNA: TGTGCCAGCAGAACAGGGTACTATGGC.